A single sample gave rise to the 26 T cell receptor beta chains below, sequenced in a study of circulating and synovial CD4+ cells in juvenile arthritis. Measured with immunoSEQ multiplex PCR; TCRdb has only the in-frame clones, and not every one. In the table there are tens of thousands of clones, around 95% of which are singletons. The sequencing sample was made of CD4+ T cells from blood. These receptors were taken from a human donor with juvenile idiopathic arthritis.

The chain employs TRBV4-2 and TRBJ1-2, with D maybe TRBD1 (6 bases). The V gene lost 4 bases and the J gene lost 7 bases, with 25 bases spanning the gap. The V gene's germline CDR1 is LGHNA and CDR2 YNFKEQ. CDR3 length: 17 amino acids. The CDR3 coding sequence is TGTGCCAGCAGCCGCGAAGGGGACATAGGGCCGCGAGGTGGCTACACCTTC. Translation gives CASSREGDIGPRGGYTF.

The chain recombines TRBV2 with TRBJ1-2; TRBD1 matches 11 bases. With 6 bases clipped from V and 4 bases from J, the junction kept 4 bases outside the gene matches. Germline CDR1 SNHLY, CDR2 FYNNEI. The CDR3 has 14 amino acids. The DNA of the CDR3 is TGTGCCAGCAGCCGGACAGGGGGCAGCTATGGCTACACCTTC. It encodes CASSRTGGSYGYTF.

CDR3 nucleotides: TGTGCCAGCAGCCCCGGGACAGGCAACTCCTACGAGCAGTACTTC. Protein sequence: CASSPGTGNSYEQYF. The chain carries TRBV11-3 and TRBJ2-7, with 8 positions matching TRBD1. CDR1 and CDR2 from the germline V gene are SGHNT and YENEEA. The J segment lost 0 bases and the V segment lost 5 bases, leaving 6 bases of the junction unmatched. The CDR3 consists of 15 residues.

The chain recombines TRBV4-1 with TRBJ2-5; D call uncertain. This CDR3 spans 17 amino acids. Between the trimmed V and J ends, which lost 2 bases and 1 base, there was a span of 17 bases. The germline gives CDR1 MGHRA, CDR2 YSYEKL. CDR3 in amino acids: CASSQSRWPGVQETQYF. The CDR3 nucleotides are TGCGCCAGCAGCCAATCGCGGTGGCCTGGAGTCCAAGAGACCCAGTACTTC.

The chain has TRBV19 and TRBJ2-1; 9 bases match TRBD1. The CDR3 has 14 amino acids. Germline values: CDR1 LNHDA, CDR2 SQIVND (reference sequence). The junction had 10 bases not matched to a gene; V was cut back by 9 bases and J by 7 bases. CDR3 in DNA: TGTGCCAGCACCGGGACAGGGCGGTCAAATGAGCAGTTCTTC. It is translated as CASTGTGRSNEQFF.

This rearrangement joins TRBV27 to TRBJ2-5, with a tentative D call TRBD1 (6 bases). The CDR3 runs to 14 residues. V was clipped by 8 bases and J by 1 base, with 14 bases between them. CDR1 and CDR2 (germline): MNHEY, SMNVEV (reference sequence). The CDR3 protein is CASGHRATQETQYF. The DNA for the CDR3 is TGTGCCAGCGGCCACAGGGCCACCCAAGAGACCCAGTACTTC.

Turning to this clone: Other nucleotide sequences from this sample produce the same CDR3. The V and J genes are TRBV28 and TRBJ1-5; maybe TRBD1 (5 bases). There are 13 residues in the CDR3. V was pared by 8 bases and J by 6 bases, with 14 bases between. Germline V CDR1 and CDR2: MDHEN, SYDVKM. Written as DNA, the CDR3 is TGTGCCAGCGGTTATTCGACAGTTCAGCCCCAGCATTTT. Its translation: CASGYSTVQPQHF.

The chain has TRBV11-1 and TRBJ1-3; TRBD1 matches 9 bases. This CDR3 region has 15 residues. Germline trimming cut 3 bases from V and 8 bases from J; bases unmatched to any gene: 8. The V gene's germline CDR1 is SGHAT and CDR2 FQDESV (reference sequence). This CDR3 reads CASSFQRDRVDTIYF. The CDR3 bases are TGTGCCAGCAGCTTCCAGCGGGACAGGGTGGACACCATATATTTT.

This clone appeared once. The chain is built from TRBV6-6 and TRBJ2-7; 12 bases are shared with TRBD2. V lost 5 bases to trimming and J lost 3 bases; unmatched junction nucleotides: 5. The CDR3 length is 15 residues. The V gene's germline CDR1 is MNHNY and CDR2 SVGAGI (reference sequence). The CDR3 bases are TGTGCCAGCAGTCTCGGACTAGCGGGGCTCTACGAGCAGTACTTC. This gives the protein CASSLGLAGLYEQYF.

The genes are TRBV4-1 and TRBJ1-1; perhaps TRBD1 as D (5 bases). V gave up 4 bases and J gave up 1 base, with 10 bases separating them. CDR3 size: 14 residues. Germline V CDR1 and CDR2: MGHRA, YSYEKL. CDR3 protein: CASSPPQGNTEAFF. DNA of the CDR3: TGCGCCAGCAGCCCCCCCCAGGGGAACACTGAAGCTTTCTTT.

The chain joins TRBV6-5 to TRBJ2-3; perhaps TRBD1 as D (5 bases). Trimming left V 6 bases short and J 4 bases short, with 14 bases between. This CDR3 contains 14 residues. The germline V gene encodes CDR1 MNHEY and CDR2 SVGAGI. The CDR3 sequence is CASRLQGFADTQYF. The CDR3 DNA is TGTGCCAGCAGACTTCAGGGTTTCGCAGATACGCAGTATTTT.

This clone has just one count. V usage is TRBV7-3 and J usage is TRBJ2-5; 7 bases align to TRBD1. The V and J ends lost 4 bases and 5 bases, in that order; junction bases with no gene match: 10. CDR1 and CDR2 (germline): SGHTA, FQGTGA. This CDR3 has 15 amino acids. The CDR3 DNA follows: TGTGCCAGCAGCTCCTCGGGACAGCGGTTGGAGACCCAGTACTTC. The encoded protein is CASSSSGQRLETQYF.

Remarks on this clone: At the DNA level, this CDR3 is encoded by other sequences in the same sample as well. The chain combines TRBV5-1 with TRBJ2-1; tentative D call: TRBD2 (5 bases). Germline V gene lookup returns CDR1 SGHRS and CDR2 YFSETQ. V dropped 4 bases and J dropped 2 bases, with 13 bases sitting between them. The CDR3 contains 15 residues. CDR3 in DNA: TGCGCCAGCAGCCTGGAGTGGGAGCCCTACAATGAGCAGTTCTTC. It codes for CASSLEWEPYNEQFF.

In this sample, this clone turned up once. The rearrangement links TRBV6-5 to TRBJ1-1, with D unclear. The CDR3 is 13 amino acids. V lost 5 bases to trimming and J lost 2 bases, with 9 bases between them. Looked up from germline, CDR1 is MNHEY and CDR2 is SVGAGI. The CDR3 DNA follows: TGTGCCAGCAGTCGGAGGGTTAACACTGAAGCTTTCTTT. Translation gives CASSRRVNTEAFF.

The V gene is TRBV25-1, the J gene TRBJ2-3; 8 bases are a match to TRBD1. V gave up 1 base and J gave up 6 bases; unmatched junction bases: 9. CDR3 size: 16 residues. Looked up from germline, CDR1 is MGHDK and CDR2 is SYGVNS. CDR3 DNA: TGTGCCAGCAGTGAATCACGGACAGGGAGGTGGGATACGCAGTATTTT. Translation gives CASSESRTGRWDTQYF.

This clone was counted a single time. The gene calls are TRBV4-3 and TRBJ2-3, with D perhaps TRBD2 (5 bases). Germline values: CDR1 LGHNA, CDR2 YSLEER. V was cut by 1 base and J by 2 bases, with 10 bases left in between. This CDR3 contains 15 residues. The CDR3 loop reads CASSQGGLNTDTQYF. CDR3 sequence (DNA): TGCGCCAGCAGCCAAGGAGGGCTTAACACAGATACGCAGTATTTT.

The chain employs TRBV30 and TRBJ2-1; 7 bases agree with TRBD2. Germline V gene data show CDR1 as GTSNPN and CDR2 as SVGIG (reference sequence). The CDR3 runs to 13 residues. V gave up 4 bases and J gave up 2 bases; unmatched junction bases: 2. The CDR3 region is CAWTSGPYNEQFF. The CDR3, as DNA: TGTGCCTGGACTAGCGGTCCCTACAATGAGCAGTTCTTC.

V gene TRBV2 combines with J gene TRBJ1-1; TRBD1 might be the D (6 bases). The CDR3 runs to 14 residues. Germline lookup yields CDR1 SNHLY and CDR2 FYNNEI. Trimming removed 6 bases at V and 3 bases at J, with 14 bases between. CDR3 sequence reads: CASSGDRSYTEAFF. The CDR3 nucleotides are TGTGCCAGCAGCGGCGACAGGAGTTACACTGAAGCTTTCTTT.

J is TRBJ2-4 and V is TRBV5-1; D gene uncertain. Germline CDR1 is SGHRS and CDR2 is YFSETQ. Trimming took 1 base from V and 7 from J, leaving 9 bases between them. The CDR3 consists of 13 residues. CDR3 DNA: TGCGCCAGCAGCTTGAGAGAGGAGAACATTCAGTACTTC. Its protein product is CASSLREENIQYF.

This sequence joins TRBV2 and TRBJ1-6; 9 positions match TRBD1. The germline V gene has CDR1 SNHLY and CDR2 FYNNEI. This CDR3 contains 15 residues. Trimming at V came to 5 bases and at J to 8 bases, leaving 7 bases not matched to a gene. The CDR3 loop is CASSSTGGTDSPLHF. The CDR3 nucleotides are TGTGCCAGCAGTTCCACAGGGGGCACTGATTCACCCCTCCACTTT.

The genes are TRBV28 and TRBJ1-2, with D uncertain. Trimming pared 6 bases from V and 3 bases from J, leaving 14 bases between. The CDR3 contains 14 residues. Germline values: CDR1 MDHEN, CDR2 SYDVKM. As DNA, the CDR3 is TGTGCCAGCAGGCCTACCGGGTCGGACTATGGCTACACCTTC. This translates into CASRPTGSDYGYTF.

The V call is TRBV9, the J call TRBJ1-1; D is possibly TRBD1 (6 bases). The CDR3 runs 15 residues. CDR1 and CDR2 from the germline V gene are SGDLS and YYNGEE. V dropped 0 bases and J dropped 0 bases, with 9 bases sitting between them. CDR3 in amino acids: CASSVVGGMNTEAFF. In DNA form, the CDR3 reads TGTGCCAGCAGCGTAGTTGGGGGCATGAACACTGAAGCTTTCTTT.

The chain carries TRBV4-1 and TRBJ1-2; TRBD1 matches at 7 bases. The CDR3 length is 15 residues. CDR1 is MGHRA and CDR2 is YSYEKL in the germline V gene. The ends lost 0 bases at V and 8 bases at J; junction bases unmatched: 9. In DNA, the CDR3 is TGCGCCAGCAGCCAAGACGCACAGGGGAATAGGGGCTACACCTTC. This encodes CASSQDAQGNRGYTF.

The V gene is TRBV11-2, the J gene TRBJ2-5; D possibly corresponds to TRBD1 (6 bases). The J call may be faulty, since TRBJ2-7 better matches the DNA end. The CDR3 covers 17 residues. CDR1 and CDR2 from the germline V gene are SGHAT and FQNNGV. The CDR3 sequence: CASSGTGWTDISYEQYF. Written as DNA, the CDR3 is TGTGCCAGCAGCGGCACCGGTTGGACAGATATCTCCTACGAGCAGTACTTC.

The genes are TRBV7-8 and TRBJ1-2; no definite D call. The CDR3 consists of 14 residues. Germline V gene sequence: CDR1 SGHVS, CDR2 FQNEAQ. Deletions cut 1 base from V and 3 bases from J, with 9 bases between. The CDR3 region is CASSLGPGDYGYTF. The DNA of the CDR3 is TGTGCCAGCAGCTTAGGTCCGGGTGACTATGGCTACACCTTC.

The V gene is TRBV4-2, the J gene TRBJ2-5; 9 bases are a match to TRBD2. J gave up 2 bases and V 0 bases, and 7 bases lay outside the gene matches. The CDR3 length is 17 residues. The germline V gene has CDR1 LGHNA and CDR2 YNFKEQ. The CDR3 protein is CASSQETLAGRQETQYF. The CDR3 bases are TGTGCCAGCAGCCAAGAAACGCTAGCGGGGAGGCAAGAGACCCAGTACTTC.